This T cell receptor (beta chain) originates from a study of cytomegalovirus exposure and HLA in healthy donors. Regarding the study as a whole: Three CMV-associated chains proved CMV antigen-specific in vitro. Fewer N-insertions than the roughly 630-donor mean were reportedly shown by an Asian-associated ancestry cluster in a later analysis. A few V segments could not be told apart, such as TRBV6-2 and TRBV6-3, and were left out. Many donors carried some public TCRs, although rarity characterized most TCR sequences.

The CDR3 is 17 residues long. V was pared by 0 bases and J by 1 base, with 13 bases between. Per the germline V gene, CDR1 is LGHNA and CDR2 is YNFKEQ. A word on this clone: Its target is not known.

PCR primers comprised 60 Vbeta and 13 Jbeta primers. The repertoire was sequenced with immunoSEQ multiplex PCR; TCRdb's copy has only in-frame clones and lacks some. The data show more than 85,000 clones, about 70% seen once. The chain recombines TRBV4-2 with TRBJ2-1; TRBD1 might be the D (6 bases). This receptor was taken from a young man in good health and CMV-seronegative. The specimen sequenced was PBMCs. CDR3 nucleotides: TGTGCCAGCAGCCAAGACCCGCGTGGACAGTCCTACAATGAGCAGTTCTTC. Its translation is CASSQDPRGQSYNEQFF.